This T cell receptor beta chain comes out of a study of response to subunit inactivated influenza vaccine. Study-level findings and limits: New T cells are recruited in small numbers by each seasonal influenza vaccination, according to the authors' suggestion.

A single record per CDR3 protein comes from TCRdb applying MiXCR to the RT-PCR reads. The repertoire includes about 500,000 distinct CDR3 sequences, more than 7% of them detected once, and 10% to 15% sits in the top ten. CDR1 and CDR2 from the germline V gene are MGHRA and YSYEKL. With 1 base removed from V and 3 bases from J, the gap between germline ends came to 13 bases. The CDR3 is 15 residues long. This clonotype occurred many times. Its antigen is currently unknown. This specimen consisted of PBMCs from blood, obtained roughly 24 months after vaccination. The genes are TRBV4-1 and TRBJ2-7, with D uncertain. This clonotype was obtained from a man in his fifties or sixties who received an inactivated influenza vaccine. CDR3 coding DNA: TGCGCCAGCAGCCAAGTGTTGCACAGAGACTACGAGCAGTACTTC. Amino acids: CASSQVLHRDYEQYF.